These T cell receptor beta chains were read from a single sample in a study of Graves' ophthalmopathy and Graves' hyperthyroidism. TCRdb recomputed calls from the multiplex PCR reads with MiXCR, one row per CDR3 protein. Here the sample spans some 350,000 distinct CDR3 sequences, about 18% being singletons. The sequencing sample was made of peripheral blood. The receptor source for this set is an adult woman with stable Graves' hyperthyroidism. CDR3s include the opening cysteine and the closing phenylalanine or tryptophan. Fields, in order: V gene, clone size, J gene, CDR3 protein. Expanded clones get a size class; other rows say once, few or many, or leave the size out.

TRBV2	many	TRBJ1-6	CASSGDHNSPLHF
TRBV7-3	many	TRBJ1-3	CASSLQPSGNTIYF
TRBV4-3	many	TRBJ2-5	CASSQTTGGRETQYF
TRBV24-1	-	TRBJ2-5	CVTSGRGAYQETQYF
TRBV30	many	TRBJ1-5	CAWSQGLGRQPQHF
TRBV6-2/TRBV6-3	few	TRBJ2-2	CASSIGGANTGELCF
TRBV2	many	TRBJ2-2	CASYGEDYSGELFF
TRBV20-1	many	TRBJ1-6	CSAFPRDISYNSPLHF
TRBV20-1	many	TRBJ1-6	CSAKFRGQANSPLHF
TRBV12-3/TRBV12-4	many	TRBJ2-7	CASTPGNARVLTPYEQYF
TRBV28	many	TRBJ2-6	CASSLAGSSGANVLTF
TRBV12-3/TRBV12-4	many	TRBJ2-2	CASSPLAGANTGELFF
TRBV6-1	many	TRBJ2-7	CASRLQRSSYEQYF
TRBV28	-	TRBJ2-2	CASSPPTASNTGELFF
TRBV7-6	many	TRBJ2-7	CASRKLGQAAYEQYF
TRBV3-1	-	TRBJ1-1	CASSHTPLATEAFF
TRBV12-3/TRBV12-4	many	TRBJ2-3	CASSSDRRTDTQYF
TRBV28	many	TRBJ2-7	CASSRTGGSFSEQYF
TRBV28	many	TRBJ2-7	CASSLWNVRTSGGPGYEQYF
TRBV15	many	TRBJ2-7	CATAGGGTGGLREQYF
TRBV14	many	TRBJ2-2	CASSQDMGIGGELFF
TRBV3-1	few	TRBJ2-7	CASSQDLGGRTYEQYF
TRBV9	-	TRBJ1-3	CASSDPGDIPLEGNTIYF
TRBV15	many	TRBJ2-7	CATSRVREGYEQYF
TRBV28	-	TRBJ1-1	CASSTDRGASNTEAFF
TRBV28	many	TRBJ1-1	CASSLTGKTEAFF
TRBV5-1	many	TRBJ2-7	CASSSAGSSYEQYF
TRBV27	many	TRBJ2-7	CASSFSVFYEQYF
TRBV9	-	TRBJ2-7	CASSVASTMEIYEQYF
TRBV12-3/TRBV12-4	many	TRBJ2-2	CASTDRGGPGELFF
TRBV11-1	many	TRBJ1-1	CASSFVAGRTEAFF
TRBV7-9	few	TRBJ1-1	CASSSQGEVEAFF
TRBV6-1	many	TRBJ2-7	CASSLAEGRYEQYF
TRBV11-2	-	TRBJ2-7	CASSRTGQGITYEQYF
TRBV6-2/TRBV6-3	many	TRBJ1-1	CASSSTWRVFF
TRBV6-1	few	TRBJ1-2	CAQRSGAGYTF
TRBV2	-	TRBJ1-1	CASSESRTSYAEAFF
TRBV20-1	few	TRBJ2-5	CSAARTGGRETQYF
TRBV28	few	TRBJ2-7	CASSLPQGASGEQYF
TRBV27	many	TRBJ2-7	CASSLRGSYEQYF
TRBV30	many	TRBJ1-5	CAWSVGGRGQPQHF
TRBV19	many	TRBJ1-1	CASNDGTGQGAVTEAFF
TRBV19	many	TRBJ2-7	CASSSRDRVYEQYF
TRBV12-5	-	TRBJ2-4	CASGLGGGTHKNIKYF
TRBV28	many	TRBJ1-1	CASSLRGSMNTEAFF
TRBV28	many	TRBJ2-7	CASSFMVSEQYF
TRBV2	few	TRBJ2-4	CASSEGEVQYF
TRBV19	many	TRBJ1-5	CASSKLEHGPQHF
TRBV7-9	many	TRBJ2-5	CASSLGTGELETQYF
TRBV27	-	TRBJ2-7	CASSFLAGGPQASEQYF
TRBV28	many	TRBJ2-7	CASSLGGGYGSYEQYF
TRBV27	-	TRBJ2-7	CASSLGTGGGYEQYF
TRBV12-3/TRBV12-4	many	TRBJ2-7	CASSFLGGWNEQYF
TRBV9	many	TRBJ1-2	CASSTNNGYTF
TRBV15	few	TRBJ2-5	CATSAPGSGEKQETQYF
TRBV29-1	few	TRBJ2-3	CSVDGQVGLDTQYF
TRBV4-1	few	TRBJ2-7	CASSQESTRGGDPRGEQYF
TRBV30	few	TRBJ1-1	CAWSVQGNTEAFF